This entry lists 23 T cell receptor beta chains sequenced from one sample in a study of OX40 agonist ivuxolimab in advanced cancers. Using immunoSEQ multiplex PCR, the repertoire was profiled, and TCRdb retains in-frame clones only, with some absent. Among approximately 47,000 clones, around nine tenths were seen once, and the ten largest hold approximately 1.9%. The sample was CD4+ or CD8+ T cells sorted from blood, taken in a trial of the OX40 agonist ivuxolimab. These receptor sequences come from an adult with an advanced solid tumor such as melanoma, head and neck, liver or kidney cancer.

V gene TRBV19 combines with J gene TRBJ2-1, with D tentatively TRBD1 (6 bases). Looked up from germline, CDR1 is LNHDA and CDR2 is SQIVND (reference sequence). This CDR3 comprises 16 residues. The germline V and J ends were trimmed by 7 bases and 0 bases, with 16 bases remaining between them. CDR3 DNA: TGTGCCAGTACACCTTCCGGGACAAACTCCTACAATGAGCAGTTCTTC. Residues: CASTPSGTNSYNEQFF. Drawing the rest from reference TRBV19 and TRBJ2-1, the complete variable domain is DGGITQSPKYLFRKEGQNVTLSCEQNLNHDAMYWYRQDPGQGLRLIYYSQIVNDFQKGDIAEGYSVSREKKESFPLTVTSAQKNPTAFYLCASTPSGTNSYNEQFFGPGTRLTVL.

In nucleotides, the CDR3 is TGCAGCGTTGGGGCAACAGATCATGGCTACACCTTC. It is translated as CSVGATDHGYTF. The rearrangement joins TRBV29-1 to TRBJ1-2; D unclear. Germline V CDR1 and CDR2: SQVTM, ANQGSEA. V shed 4 bases and J shed 6 bases, with 12 bases lying between them. CDR3 length: 12 amino acids.

This sequence joins TRBV6-5 and TRBJ1-6; D uncertain. V lost 4 bases and J 6 bases, leaving 13 bases between the germline ends. The CDR3 consists of 15 residues. The germline CDR1 and CDR2 sequences are MNHEY and SVGAGI. The CDR3 spells CASSWLGVSNSPLHF. CDR3 nucleotides: TGTGCCAGCAGTTGGTTGGGTGTGAGTAATTCACCCCTCCACTTT.

The chain combines TRBV28 with TRBJ1-5; no definite D call. The CDR3 is 15 residues long. From germline, CDR1 is MDHEN and CDR2 SYDVKM. V lost 5 bases and J 0 bases, leaving 11 bases between the germline ends. CDR3 sequence reads: CASSSRWFSNQPQHF. The CDR3 nucleotides read TGTGCCAGCAGTAGTAGGTGGTTTAGCAATCAGCCCCAGCATTTT.

The chain couples TRBV6-5 to TRBJ1-6, with 9 bases that match TRBD1. Trimming took 5 bases from V and 8 from J; bases not matched to a gene: 7. Germline V gene lookup returns CDR1 MNHEY and CDR2 SVGAGI. The length of the CDR3 is 15 residues. CDR3 residues: CASSRGQGNYSPLHF. DNA for the CDR3: TGTGCCAGCAGTAGGGGACAGGGAAACTATTCACCCCTCCACTTT.

The chain combines TRBV7-2 with TRBJ1-5; D is unresolved. Between the trimmed V and J ends, which lost 3 bases and 6 bases, there was a span of 6 bases. There are 12 residues in the CDR3. CDR1 and CDR2 (germline): SGHTA, FQGNSA. Here the CDR3 DNA reads TGTGCCAGCAGCTTTAGAGGTCAGCCCCAGCATTTT. Protein sequence: CASSFRGQPQHF. Full variable domain (outside the CDR3, taken from reference TRBV7-2 and TRBJ1-5): GAGVSQSPSNKVTEKGKDVELRCDPISGHTALYWYRQSLGQGLEFLIYFQGNSAPDKSGLPSDRFSAERTGGSVSTLTIQRTQQEDSAVYLCASSFRGQPQHFGDGTRLSIL.

This clone was observed a handful of times. J is TRBJ1-5 and V is TRBV29-1; D unresolved. V gave up 6 bases and J gave up 1 base, with 7 bases separating them. The germline gives CDR1 SQVTM, CDR2 ANQGSEA. This CDR3 has 12 residues. CDR3 residues: CSVSYSNQPQHF. The CDR3 DNA is TGCAGCGTCTCGTACAGCAATCAGCCCCAGCATTTT.

The chain has TRBV18 and TRBJ2-7; D is unresolved. Germline V gene lookup returns CDR1 KGHSH and CDR2 LQKENI. This CDR3 region has 15 residues. The V end was cut by 1 base, the J end by 3 bases, with 13 bases between. CDR3 loop: CASSPQEPRFYEQYF. The CDR3 region has the DNA TGTGCCAGCTCACCACAAGAACCCCGATTCTACGAGCAGTACTTC.

Comment on this clone: The same CDR3 arises from other DNA sequences in this sample as well. The rearrangement links TRBV19 to TRBJ2-1; D possibly uses TRBD1 or TRBD2 (7 bases each). Germline CDR1 LNHDA, CDR2 SQIVND (reference sequence). V lost 8 bases, J lost 7 bases, and 21 bases lay in between. The CDR3 loop spans 15 amino acids. CDR3 in DNA: TGTGCCAGTGACCTAGGGGGCCAGGGGGGGAATGAGCAGTTCTTC. Protein product: CASDLGGQGGNEQFF.

CDR3 sequence reads: CASSLTLWRPSTDTQYF. CDR3 bases: TGTGCCAGCAGCTTAACGTTATGGCGGCCTTCCACAGATACGCAGTATTTT. J is TRBJ2-3 and V is TRBV7-3, with D unresolved. Germline V CDR1 and CDR2: SGHTA, FQGTGA. Deletions cut 0 bases from V and 2 bases from J, with 15 bases between. The CDR3 consists of 17 residues.

The V gene is TRBV2, the J gene TRBJ2-5; possible D gene TRBD1, 6 bases. In germline, CDR1 is SNHLY, CDR2 FYNNEI. This CDR3 is 16 amino acids long. The V and J ends lost 2 bases and 2 bases respectively, with 15 bases between them. CDR3 coding DNA: TGTGCCAGCAGTGAACCCCACAGGACAGCACAAGAGACCCAGTACTTC. The encoded protein is CASSEPHRTAQETQYF.

This chain links TRBV5-5 with TRBJ1-5; D is ambiguous. V was trimmed by 5 bases and J by 5 bases, leaving 11 bases between them. Germline CDR1 and CDR2: SGHKS and YYEKEE (reference sequence). This CDR3 region has 13 residues. The CDR3 region has the DNA TGTGCCAGCAGTCTGCTTTGGGATCAGCCCCAGCATTTT. Protein product: CASSLLWDQPQHF.

CDR3 region: CASSPRDRVITEAFF. The CDR3 DNA follows: TGTGCCAGCAGCCCCCGGGACAGGGTGATTACTGAAGCTTTCTTT. This sequence joins TRBV7-9 and TRBJ1-1, with 9 nucleotides matching TRBD1. Germline CDR1 SEHNR, CDR2 FQNEAQ (reference sequence). The CDR3 covers 15 residues. Unmatched junction bases numbered 9, after V lost 5 bases and J lost 5 bases.

A few counts support this clone. DNA of the CDR3: TGTGCCAGCAGCTTAGACACCGGGGAGCTGTTTTTT. It translates to CASSLDTGELFF. The V call is TRBV7-2, the J call TRBJ2-2; no clear D gene. The CDR3 is 12 amino acids. CDR1 and CDR2 from the germline V gene are SGHTA and FQGNSA. V gave up 1 base and J gave up 3 bases, with 0 bases separating them.

This clone was seen once. The chain joins TRBV5-1 to TRBJ1-6, with D perhaps TRBD1 (6 bases). The V end lost 4 bases, the J end lost 5 bases, and 13 bases lay between the germline ends. The CDR3 contains 15 residues. Germline loops: CDR1 SGHRS, CDR2 YFSETQ. In DNA, the CDR3 is TGCGCCAGCAGCCTGAGGGGGTCCGATAATTCACCCCTCCACTTT. Its translation is CASSLRGSDNSPLHF.

The V gene is TRBV6-5, the J gene TRBJ2-7; TRBD1 might be the D (5 bases). CDR1 is MNHEY and CDR2 is SVGAGI in the germline V gene. The germline V and J ends were trimmed by 2 bases and 6 bases, with 11 bases remaining between them. The CDR3 totals 13 residues. DNA of the CDR3: TGTGCCAGCAGTTACATTAGGGGATCCGAGCAGTACTTC. It specifies CASSYIRGSEQYF.

V usage is TRBV19 and J usage is TRBJ2-1, with D unclear. Germline V gene lookup returns CDR1 LNHDA and CDR2 SQIVND (reference sequence). CDR3 length: 14 residues. Deletions cut 3 bases from V and 1 base from J, with 7 bases between. CDR3 DNA sequence: TGTGCCAGTAGTATGATGGAGTCCTACAATGAGCAGTTCTTC. This codes for CASSMMESYNEQFF.

The gene calls are TRBV27 and TRBJ1-1; D is uncertain. V lost 2 bases, J lost 0 bases, and 13 bases lay in between. The CDR3 totals 16 residues. Germline lookup yields CDR1 MNHEY and CDR2 SMNVEV (reference sequence). CDR3: CASSLNKGAVNTEAFF. The CDR3 DNA follows: TGTGCCAGCAGTTTAAACAAGGGTGCGGTGAACACTGAAGCTTTCTTT.

About this clone: This specimen includes other DNA sequences encoding the same CDR3. The rearrangement joins TRBV2 to TRBJ1-5; 7 bases agree with TRBD1. CDR1 and CDR2 from the germline V gene are SNHLY and FYNNEI. CDR3 length: 15 residues. With V trimmed by 3 bases and J by 7 bases, 9 bases remained unmatched. The CDR3 sequence: CASSEEETGLQPQHF. The DNA for the CDR3 is TGTGCCAGCAGTGAGGAGGAGACAGGGTTACAGCCCCAGCATTTT. Using reference TRBV2 and TRBJ1-5 for the parts outside the CDR3, the full variable domain is EPEVTQTPSHQVTQMGQEVILRCVPISNHLYFYWYRQILGQKVEFLVSFYNNEISEKSEIFDDQFSVERPDGSNFTLKIRSTKLEDSAMYFCASSEEETGLQPQHFGDGTRLSIL.

This clone was detected only a few times. Other DNA sequences within the sample encode an identical CDR3. The chain couples TRBV20-1 to TRBJ2-5; D is undetermined. Per the germline V gene, CDR1 is DFQATT and CDR2 is SNEGSKA (reference sequence). The V end was cut by 2 bases, the J end by 4 bases, with 2 bases between. The CDR3 length is 10 residues. The CDR3 reads CSARLETQYF. The DNA for the CDR3 is TGCAGTGCTAGACTAGAGACCCAGTACTTC.

The rearrangement joins TRBV10-3 to TRBJ1-4; D is ambiguous. Per germline, CDR1 ENHRY and CDR2 SYGVKD. This CDR3 contains 15 residues. Trimming cost V 3 bases and J 3 bases, with 11 bases left between them. The CDR3 here is CAISDGPKPNEKLFF. The CDR3, as DNA: TGTGCCATCAGTGACGGACCAAAACCTAATGAAAAACTGTTTTTT.

The chain links TRBV19 to TRBJ1-5, with 7 bases aligning to TRBD1. The CDR3 runs 16 residues. Trimming at V came to 3 bases and at J to 3 bases, leaving 8 bases not matched to a gene. Germline CDR1 and CDR2: LNHDA and SQIVND (reference sequence). As DNA, the CDR3 is TGTGCCAGTAGTATGACGACAGGGACTAACAATCAGCCCCAGCATTTT. Its protein is CASSMTTGTNNQPQHF.

The chain links TRBV6-6 to TRBJ1-4, with D perhaps matching TRBD1 (5 bases). With 7 bases removed from V and 3 bases from J, the gap between germline ends came to 15 bases. Germline V CDR1 and CDR2: MNHNY, SVGAGI (reference sequence). CDR3 length equals 15 residues. CDR3 bases: TGTGCCAGCAACTCAAAGGGGATGGCTAATGAAAAACTGTTTTTT. Amino acids: CASNSKGMANEKLFF.